Sequencing of this T cell receptor beta chain was carried out in a study of regulatory T cells in long-lasting Graves disease. CDR3-region Arm-PCR and iRepertoire HTBI primers produced the TCR beta libraries. Each CDR3 protein is one row after TCRdb ran MiXCR on the multiplex PCR reads. The repertoire consists of a few hundred thousand distinct CDR3 sequences, with approximately 13% occurring once and the leading ten covering roughly a tenth. Study-wide results and limits: Peripheral blood, not thyroid tissue, was the sole material studied. TRBV28, TRBJ1-2 and TRBJ2-5 were segments that persistent disease favored.

The time point is: newly diagnosed GD, antithyroid drugs for less than 3 months. PBMC-derived RNA was used for the TCR library. Comment on this clonotype: Its antigen is currently unknown.

Deletions cut 8 bases from V and 3 bases from J, with 14 bases between. The CDR3 totals 12 residues. Germline assignment: CDR1 GTSNPN and CDR2 SVGIG (reference sequence). These data are also associated with another study on T cells in Graves' hyperthyroidism and ophthalmopathy. That investigation notes: Uncontrolled infection, other autoimmune disease, pregnancy or lactation excluded patients.

Specimen: peripheral blood mononuclear cells (PBMCs), collected at new diagnosis, from a patient treated with antithyroid drugs. This chain connects TRBV30 to TRBJ2-7; possibly TRBD1 or TRBD2 for D (6 bases each). The receptor was isolated from a young man with Graves disease. The DNA for the CDR3 is TGTGCCATCAAAGGAGGGGGCTACGAGCAGTACTTC. It is translated as CAIKGGGYEQYF.